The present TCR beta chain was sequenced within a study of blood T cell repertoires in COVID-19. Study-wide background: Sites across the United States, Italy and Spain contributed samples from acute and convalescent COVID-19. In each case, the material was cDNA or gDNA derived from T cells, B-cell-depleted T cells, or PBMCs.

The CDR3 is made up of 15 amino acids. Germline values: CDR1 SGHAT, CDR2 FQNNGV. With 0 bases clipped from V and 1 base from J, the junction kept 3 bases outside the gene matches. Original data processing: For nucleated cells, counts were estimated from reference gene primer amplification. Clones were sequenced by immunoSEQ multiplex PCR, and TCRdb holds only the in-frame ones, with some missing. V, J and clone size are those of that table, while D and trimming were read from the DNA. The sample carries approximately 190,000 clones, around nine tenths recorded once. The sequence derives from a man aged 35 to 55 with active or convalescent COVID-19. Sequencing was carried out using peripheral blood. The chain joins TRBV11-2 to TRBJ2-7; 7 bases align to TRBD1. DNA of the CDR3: TGTGCCAGCAGCTTAGAACAGGGGAAATCCTACGAGCAGTACTTC. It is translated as CASSLEQGKSYEQYF.